This T cell receptor beta chain is from a study of T cell responses to AZD1222 COVID-19 vaccine. The table came from immunoSEQ multiplex PCR; TCRdb's copy has only in-frame clones and leaves some out. Of 100,000 to 150,000 clones in the sample, around 86% are singletons; the top ten hold 1% to 1.5%. V was clipped by 0 bases and J by 10 bases, with 14 bases between them. The CDR3 covers 15 residues. Per the germline V gene, CDR1 is SGHRS and CDR2 is YFSETQ. The sequence was obtained from an adult in good health. The specimen comprised peripheral blood, sampled on day 0 of AZD1222 vaccination. The chain employs TRBV5-1 and TRBJ1-6; the D gene is possibly TRBD1 (6 bases). The CDR3 protein is CASSLVLQGNSPLHF. CDR3 nucleotides: TGCGCCAGCAGCTTGGTACTTCAGGGGAACTCACCCCTCCACTTT.